The rows below give T cell receptor beta chains drawn from one sample of a study of PD-L1 blockade in urothelial cancer. Sequenced by immunoSEQ multiplex PCR; TCRdb stores in-frame clones only, minus some. The sample lists some 79,000 clones, roughly 82% seen once, with more than 8% in the top ten. The sequencing used PBMCs, collected around atezolizumab (anti-PD-L1) treatment. The receptors were gathered from a man aged 70 or older with urothelial cancer. The conserved cysteine and the conserved F or W are not part of the CDR3 here.

cdr3_aa,j_call,v_call,cdr3_length
ASSLASGTADTQY,TRBJ2-3,TRBV5-4,13
ASSSYYEQY,TRBJ2-7,TRBV7-2,9
ASNVGRRGGYT,TRBJ1-2,TRBV9,11
AWTVLESHEQF,TRBJ2-1,TRBV30,11
ASSTQTNYGYT,TRBJ1-2,TRBV19,11
ASSSAAGGSTQY,TRBJ2-7,TRBV5-1,12
ATSRGQEYGYT,TRBJ1-2,TRBV15,11
ASSSGTGRNEQF,TRBJ2-1,TRBV6-6,12
ASSIGYAGFGSYNEQF,TRBJ2-1,TRBV19,16
ASSPKTGSTYEQY,TRBJ2-7,TRBV27,13
ASSLGGATTNEKLF,TRBJ1-4,TRBV5-1,14
ASLELSYEQY,TRBJ2-7,TRBV2,10
ASSIQRGGPGELF,TRBJ2-2,TRBV19,13
ASSFDRGGRGWTGELF,TRBJ2-2,TRBV5-1,16
ASSSGTGYNEQF,TRBJ2-1,TRBV2,12
ASSWSTSGSGETQY,TRBJ2-5,TRBV13,14
ASSPSPDRGPEKLF,TRBJ1-4,TRBV5-4,14
ASSQERTGTNTEAF,TRBJ1-1,TRBV4-3,14
ASSPQAGSGANVLT,TRBJ2-6,TRBV18,14
ASTQRRGEAF,TRBJ1-1,TRBV7-2,10
ASSLEVVSSYEQY,TRBJ2-7,TRBV11-2,13
ASSLAQGNTEAF,TRBJ1-1,TRBV5-1,12
AWSVLVNYGYT,TRBJ1-2,TRBV30,11
ASSPGQTNTGELF,TRBJ2-2,TRBV13,13
ASSLFGGTRSSYNSPLH,TRBJ1-6,TRBV7-9,17
ASSLGRRTGANVLT,TRBJ2-6,TRBV5-8,14
ASSGEGGETQY,TRBJ2-5,TRBV25-1,11
ASSLGFSEQY,TRBJ2-7,TRBV11-2,10
ASSLFQGGTDTQY,TRBJ2-3,TRBV5-8,13
ASSLNRGANSPLH,TRBJ1-6,TRBV7-8,13
ASSQEGGITYNEQF,TRBJ2-1,TRBV4-3,14
ASSMFRDNYSGANVLT,TRBJ2-6,TRBV19,16
ASSLLQGNSPLH,TRBJ1-6,TRBV7-3,12
ASSAPTGRYEQY,TRBJ2-7,TRBV10-2,12
AWSVLDQETQY,TRBJ2-5,TRBV30,11
ASSEASGHYEQY,TRBJ2-7,TRBV2,12
AWRLGGALVAF,TRBJ1-1,TRBV30,11
ASGLSRQGVGGYT,TRBJ1-2,TRBV12-5,13
ASSEEQGGEKLF,TRBJ1-4,TRBV2,12
AWLAGRGIGKLF,TRBJ1-4,TRBV30,12
ASRGTSGGSRTDTQY,TRBJ2-3,TRBV2,15
ASSPRTSNNEQF,TRBJ2-1,TRBV6-6,12
ASSQDFRGTEAF,TRBJ1-1,TRBV4-1,12
ASRKVGLAGTYEQY,TRBJ2-7,TRBV19,14
ASSGYRPPGPEAF,TRBJ1-1,TRBV6-1,13
ASSPTGGGEKLF,TRBJ1-4,TRBV19,12
ASSLGLAGFTDTQY,TRBJ2-3,TRBV5-1,14
ASSLSSRASQPQH,TRBJ1-5,TRBV5-6,13
ASSQTRNTEAF,TRBJ1-1,TRBV7-7,11
SATRGYQETQY,TRBJ2-5,TRBV29-1,11